The clone carrying this T cell receptor (beta chain) was observed a few times. The data originate from a study of molecular identifiers for immune sequencing clone quantification. J was trimmed by 2 bases and V by 3 bases; bases with no gene match: 2. CDR3 length: 15 amino acids. The germline gives CDR1 MNHEY, CDR2 SMNVEV (reference sequence). A CD8+CD4-CCR7+CD45RA+ gate was used to sort naive CD8 T cells. TCRdb reprocessed the PCR reads via MiXCR and lists one record per CDR3 protein. The sample has 100,000 or so distinct CDR3 sequences; around 33% are singletons. The rearrangement uses TRBV27 and TRBJ2-7; TRBD2 agrees at 12 bases. The specimen sequenced was naive CD8+ T cells from blood, with Jurkat cell RNA spiked in. Subset described: FACS-sorted CD8+CD4-CCR7+CD45RA+ naive T cells. This TCR was recovered from a human donor in good health. Some libraries in this study had Jurkat cell RNA spiked in. This CDR3 is CASSFGLAGTYEQYF. CDR3 in DNA: TGTGCCAGCAGTTTCGGACTAGCGGGGACCTACGAGCAGTACTTC.